This T cell receptor (beta chain) was sequenced during a study of patients and donors after allogeneic stem cell transplantation. TCRdb analysed the RT-PCR reads with MiXCR anew, one entry per CDR3 protein. The sample consists of roughly 250,000 distinct CDR3 sequences, about 14% of them appearing once. The germline V and J ends were trimmed by 0 bases and 7 bases, with 12 bases remaining between them. CDR3 length: 14 residues. Germline V gene lookup returns CDR1 LNHNV and CDR2 YYDKDF (reference sequence). The rearrangement joins TRBV15 to TRBJ1-1; D uncertain. Input material: blood, either unsorted or a sorted T cell fraction (not recorded which). The clonotype originates from a human donor who was either an allogeneic HSCT recipient or a stem cell or donor lymphocyte infusion donor (not recorded which). It is not recorded whose cells these are; they may come from a transplant donor. The CDR3 sequence is CATSRDPRTGEAFF. CDR3 bases: TGTGCCACCAGCAGAGATCCAAGAACCGGTGAAGCTTTCTTT.